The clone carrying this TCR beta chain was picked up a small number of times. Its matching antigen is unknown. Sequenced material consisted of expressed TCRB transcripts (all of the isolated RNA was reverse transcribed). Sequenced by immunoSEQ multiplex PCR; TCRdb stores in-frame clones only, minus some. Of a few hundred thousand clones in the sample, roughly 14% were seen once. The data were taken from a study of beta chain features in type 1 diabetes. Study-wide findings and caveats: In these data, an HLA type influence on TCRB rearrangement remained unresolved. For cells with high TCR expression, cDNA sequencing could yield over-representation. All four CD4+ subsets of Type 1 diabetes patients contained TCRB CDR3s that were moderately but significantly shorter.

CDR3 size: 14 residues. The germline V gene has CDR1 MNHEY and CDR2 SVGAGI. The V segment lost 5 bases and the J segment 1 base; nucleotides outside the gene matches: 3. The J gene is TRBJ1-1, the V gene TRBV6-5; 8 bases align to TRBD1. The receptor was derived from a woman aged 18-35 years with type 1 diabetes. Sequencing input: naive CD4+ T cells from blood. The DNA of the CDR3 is TGTGCCAGCAGTAACCAGGGGGCGAACACTGAAGCTTTCTTT. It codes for CASSNQGANTEAFF.